This T cell receptor (beta chain) stems from a study of CD8 T cells in ankylosing spondylitis. TCRdb passed the 5' RACE reads through MiXCR, listing each CDR3 protein once. This sample has about 220,000 distinct CDR3 sequences; around 24% occur once, and the top ten carry 5% to 8%. Looked up from germline, CDR1 is LNHNV and CDR2 is YYDKDF (reference sequence). The CDR3 covers 13 residues. The V gene lost 0 bases and the J gene lost 5 bases, with 8 bases spanning the gap. This sequence was found in a male donor with ankylosing spondylitis or in good health (not recorded which). The sample taken for sequencing was blood, either unsorted or a sorted T cell fraction (not recorded which). This chain connects TRBV15 to TRBJ2-7, with D unclear. The CDR3 region is CATSREGWHEQYF. The CDR3 region has the DNA TGTGCCACCAGCAGAGAGGGATGGCACGAGCAGTACTTC.